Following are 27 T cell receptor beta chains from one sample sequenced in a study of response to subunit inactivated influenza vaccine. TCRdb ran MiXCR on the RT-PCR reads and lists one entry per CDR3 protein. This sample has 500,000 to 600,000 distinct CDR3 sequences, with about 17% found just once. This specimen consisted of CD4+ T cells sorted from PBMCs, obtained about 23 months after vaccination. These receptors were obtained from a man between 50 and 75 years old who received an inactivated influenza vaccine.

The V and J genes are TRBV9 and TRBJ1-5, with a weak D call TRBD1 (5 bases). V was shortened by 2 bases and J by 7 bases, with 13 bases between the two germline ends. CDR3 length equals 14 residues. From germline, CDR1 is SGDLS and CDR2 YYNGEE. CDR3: CASSVGGEGQPQHF. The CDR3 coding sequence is TGTGCCAGCAGCGTCGGGGGGGAGGGCCAGCCCCAGCATTTT. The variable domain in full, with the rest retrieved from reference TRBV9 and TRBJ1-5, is DSGVTQTPKHLITATGQRVTLRCSPRSGDLSVYWYQQSLDQGLQFLIQYYNGEERAKGNILERFSAQQFPDLHSELNLSSLELGDSALYFCASSVGGEGQPQHFGDGTRLSIL.

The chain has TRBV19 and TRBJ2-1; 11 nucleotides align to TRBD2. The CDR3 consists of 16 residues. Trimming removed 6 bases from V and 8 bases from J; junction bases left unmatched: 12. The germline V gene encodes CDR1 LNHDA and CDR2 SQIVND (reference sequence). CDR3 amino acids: CASRGTSGIPGDEQFF. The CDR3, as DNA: TGTGCCAGTAGAGGGACTAGCGGCATCCCGGGGGATGAGCAGTTCTTC.

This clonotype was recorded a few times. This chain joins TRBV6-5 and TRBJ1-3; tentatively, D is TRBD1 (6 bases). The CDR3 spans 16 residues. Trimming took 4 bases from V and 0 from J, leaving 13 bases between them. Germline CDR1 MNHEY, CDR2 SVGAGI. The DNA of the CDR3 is TGTGCCAGCAGTTGGGGGGCCACCTCCTCTGGAAACACCATATATTTT. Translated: CASSWGATSSGNTIYF.

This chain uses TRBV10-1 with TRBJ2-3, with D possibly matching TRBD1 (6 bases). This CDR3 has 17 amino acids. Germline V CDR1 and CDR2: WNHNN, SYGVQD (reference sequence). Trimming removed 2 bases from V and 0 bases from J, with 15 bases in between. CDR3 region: CASSELGTGQSTDTQYF. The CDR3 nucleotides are TGCGCCAGCAGTGAGCTAGGGACGGGACAAAGCACAGATACGCAGTATTTT.

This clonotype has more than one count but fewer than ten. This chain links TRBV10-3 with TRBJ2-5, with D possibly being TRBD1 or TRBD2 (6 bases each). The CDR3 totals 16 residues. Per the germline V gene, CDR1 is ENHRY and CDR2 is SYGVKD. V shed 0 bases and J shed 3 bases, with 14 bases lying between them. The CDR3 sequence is CAISESGRGGEETQYF. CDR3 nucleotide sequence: TGTGCCATCAGTGAGTCGGGCAGGGGAGGAGAAGAGACCCAGTACTTC.

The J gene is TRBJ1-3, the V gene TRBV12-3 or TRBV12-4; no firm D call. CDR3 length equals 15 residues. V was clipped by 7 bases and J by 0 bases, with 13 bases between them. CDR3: CASNARKNSGNTIYF. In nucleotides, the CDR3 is TGTGCCAGCAATGCCAGAAAAAACTCTGGAAACACCATATATTTT.

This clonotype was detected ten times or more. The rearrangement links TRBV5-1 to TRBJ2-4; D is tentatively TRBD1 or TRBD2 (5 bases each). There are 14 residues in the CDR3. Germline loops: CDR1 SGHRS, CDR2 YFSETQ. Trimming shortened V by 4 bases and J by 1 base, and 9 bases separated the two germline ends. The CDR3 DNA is TGCGCCAGCAGCGTGGGGGAGGCCAAAAACATTCAGTACTTC. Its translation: CASSVGEAKNIQYF. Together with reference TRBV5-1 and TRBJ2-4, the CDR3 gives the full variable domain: KAGVTQTPRYLIKTRGQQVTLSCSPISGHRSVSWYQQTPGQGLQFLFEYFSETQRNKGNFPGRFSGRQFSNSRSEMNVSTLELGDSALYLCASSVGEAKNIQYFGAGTRLSVL.

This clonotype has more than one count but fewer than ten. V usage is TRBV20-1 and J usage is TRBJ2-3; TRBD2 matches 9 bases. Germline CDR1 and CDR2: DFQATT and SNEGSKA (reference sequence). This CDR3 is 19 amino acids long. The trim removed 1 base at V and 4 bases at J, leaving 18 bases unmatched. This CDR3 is CSARGRPKRAGGPSDTQYF. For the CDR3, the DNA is TGCAGTGCTAGAGGACGGCCCAAAAGGGCGGGAGGGCCCTCAGATACGCAGTATTTT.

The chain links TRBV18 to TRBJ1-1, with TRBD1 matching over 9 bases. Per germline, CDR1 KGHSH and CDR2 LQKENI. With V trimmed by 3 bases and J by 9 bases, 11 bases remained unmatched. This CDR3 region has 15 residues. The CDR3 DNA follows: TGTGCCAGCTCACCCTCTCCCAGACAGGGGGTGCAAGCTTTCTTT. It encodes CASSPSPRQGVQAFF.

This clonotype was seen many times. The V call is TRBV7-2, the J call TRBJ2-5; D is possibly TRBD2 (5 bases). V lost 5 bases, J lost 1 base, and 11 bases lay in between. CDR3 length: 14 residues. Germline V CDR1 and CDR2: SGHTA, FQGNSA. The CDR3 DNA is TGTGCCAGCAGCCCCGGACTTGTCCAAGAGACCCAGTACTTC. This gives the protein CASSPGLVQETQYF.

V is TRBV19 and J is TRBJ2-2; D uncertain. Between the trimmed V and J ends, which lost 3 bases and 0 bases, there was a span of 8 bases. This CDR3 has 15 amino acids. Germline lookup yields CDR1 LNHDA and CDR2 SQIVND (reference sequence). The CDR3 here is CASSMWAANTGELFF. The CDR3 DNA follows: TGTGCCAGTAGTATGTGGGCTGCGAACACCGGGGAGCTGTTTTTT.

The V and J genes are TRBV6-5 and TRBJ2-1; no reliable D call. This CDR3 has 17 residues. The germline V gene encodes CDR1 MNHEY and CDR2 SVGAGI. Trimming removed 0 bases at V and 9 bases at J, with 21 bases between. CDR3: CASSYSKSVSPSAEQFF. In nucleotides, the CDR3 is TGTGCCAGCAGTTACTCGAAGTCCGTATCTCCATCAGCTGAGCAGTTCTTC.

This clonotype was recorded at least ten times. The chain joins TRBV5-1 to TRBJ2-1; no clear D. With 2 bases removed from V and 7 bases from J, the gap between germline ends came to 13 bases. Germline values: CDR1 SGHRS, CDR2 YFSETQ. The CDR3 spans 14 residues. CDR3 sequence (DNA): TGCGCCAGCAGCTTCGGATCCCGTAAGAATGAGCAGTTCTTC. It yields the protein CASSFGSRKNEQFF.

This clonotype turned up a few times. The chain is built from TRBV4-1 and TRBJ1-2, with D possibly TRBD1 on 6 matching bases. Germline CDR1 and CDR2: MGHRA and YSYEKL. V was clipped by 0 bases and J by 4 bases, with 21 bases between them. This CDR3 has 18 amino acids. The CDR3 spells CASSQDQTAGGAAYGYTF. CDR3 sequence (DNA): TGCGCCAGCAGCCAAGACCAGACCGCGGGGGGCGCAGCCTATGGCTACACCTTC.

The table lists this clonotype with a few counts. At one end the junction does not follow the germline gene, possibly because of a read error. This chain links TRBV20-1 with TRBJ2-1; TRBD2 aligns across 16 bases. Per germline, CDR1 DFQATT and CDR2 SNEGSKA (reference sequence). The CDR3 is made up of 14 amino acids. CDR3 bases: TGCAGTGCTCCTACCGGGACTAGCGGGAGGGCCGGTGTCTTC. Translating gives CSAPTGTSGRAGVF.

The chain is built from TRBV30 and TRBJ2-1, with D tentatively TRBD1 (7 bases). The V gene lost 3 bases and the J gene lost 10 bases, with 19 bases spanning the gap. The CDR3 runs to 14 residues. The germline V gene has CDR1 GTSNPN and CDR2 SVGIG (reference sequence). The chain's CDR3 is CAWSRGAASGEQFF. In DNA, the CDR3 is TGTGCCTGGAGCAGGGGGGCGGCCTCCGGAGAGCAGTTCTTC.

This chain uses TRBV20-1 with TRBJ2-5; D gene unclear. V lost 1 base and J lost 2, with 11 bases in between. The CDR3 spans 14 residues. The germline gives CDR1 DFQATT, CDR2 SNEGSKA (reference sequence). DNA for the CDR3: TGCAGTGCTAGAGTTACGACTCCTCAAGAGACCCAGTACTTC. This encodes CSARVTTPQETQYF.

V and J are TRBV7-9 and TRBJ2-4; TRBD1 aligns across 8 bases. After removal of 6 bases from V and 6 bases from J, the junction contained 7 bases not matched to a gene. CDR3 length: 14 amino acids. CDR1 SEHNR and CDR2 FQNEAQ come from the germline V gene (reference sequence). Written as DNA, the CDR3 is TGTGCCAGCAGTCGCGGACAGGGCCTAAACATTCAGTACTTC. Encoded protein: CASSRGQGLNIQYF.

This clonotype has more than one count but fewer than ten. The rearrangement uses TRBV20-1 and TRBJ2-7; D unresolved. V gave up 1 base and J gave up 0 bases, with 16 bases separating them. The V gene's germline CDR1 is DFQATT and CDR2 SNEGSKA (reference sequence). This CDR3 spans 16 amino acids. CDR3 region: CSARGTAKESSYEQYF. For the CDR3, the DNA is TGCAGTGCTAGAGGCACAGCGAAGGAAAGCTCCTACGAGCAGTACTTC.

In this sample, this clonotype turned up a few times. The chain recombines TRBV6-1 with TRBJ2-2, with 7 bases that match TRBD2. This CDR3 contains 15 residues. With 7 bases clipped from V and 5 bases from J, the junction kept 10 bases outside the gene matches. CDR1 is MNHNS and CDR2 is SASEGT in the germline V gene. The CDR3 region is CASTRRAGKTGELFF. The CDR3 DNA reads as TGTGCCAGCACCCGTCGAGCGGGGAAAACCGGGGAGCTGTTTTTT.

The CDR3 loop is CSASKQGAMSVVLSEQYF. CDR3 in DNA: TGCAGTGCTAGCAAACAGGGGGCGATGTCCGTCGTACTATCCGAGCAGTACTTC. This chain uses TRBV20-1 with TRBJ2-7; 9 bases fit TRBD1. This CDR3 contains 18 residues. V was clipped by 3 bases and J by 6 bases; unmatched bases: 21. The germline V gene has CDR1 DFQATT and CDR2 SNEGSKA (reference sequence).

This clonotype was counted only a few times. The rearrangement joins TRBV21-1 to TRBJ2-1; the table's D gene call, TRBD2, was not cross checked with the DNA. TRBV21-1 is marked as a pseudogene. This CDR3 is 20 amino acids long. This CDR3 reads CASSKVGPAFDWCSYNEQFF. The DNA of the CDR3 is TGTGCCAGCAGCAAAGTCGGGCCGGCCTTTGATTGGTGTTCCTACAATGAGCAGTTCTTC.

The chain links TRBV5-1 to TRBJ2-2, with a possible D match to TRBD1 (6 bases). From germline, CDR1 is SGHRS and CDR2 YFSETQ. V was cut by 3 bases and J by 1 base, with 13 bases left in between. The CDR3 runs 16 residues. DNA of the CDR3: TGCGCCAGCAGCTCCTCCGGGACAAAGAACACCGGGGAGCTGTTTTTT. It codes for CASSSSGTKNTGELFF. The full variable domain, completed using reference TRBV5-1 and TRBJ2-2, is KAGVTQTPRYLIKTRGQQVTLSCSPISGHRSVSWYQQTPGQGLQFLFEYFSETQRNKGNFPGRFSGRQFSNSRSEMNVSTLELGDSALYLCASSSSGTKNTGELFFGEGSRLTVL.

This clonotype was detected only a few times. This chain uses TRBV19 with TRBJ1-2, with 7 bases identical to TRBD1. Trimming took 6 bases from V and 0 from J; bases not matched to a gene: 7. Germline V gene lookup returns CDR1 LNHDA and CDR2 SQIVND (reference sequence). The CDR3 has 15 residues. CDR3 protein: CASRSGTVANYGYTF. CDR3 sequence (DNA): TGTGCCAGTAGGTCCGGGACAGTTGCTAACTATGGCTACACCTTC. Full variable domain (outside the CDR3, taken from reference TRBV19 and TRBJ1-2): DGGITQSPKYLFRKEGQNVTLSCEQNLNHDAMYWYRQDPGQGLRLIYYSQIVNDFQKGDIAEGYSVSREKKESFPLTVTSAQKNPTAFYLCASRSGTVANYGYTFGSGTRLTVV.

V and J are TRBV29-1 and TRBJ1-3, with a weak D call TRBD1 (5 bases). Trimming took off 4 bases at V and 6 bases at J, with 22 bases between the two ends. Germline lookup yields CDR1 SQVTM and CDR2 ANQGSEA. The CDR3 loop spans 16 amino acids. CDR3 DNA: TGCAGCGTTGGGGTCGGGGCAGGGAGTAAGGAAAACACCATATATTTT. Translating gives CSVGVGAGSKENTIYF.

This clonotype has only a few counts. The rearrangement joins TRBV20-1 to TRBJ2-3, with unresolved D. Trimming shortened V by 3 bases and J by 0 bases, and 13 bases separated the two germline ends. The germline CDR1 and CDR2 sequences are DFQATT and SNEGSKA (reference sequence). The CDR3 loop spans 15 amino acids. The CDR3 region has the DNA TGCAGTGCTAGTTTCCGCAGAGCTAGCACAGATACGCAGTATTTT. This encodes CSASFRRASTDTQYF.

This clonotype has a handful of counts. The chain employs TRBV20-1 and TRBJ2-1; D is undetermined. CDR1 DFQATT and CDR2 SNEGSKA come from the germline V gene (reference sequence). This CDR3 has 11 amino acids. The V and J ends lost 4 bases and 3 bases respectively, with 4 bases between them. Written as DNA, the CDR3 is TGCAGTGCTAACAACTACAATGAGCAGTTCTTC. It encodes CSANNYNEQFF.